Presented here are 8 T cell receptor beta chains from one specimen sequenced in a study of blood T cell repertoires in COVID-19. Here immunoSEQ multiplex PCR was the method, and the copy in TCRdb shows in-frame clones only, minus some. The repertoire holds hundreds of thousands of clones, with approximately 88% as singletons. The sample consisted of peripheral blood. These receptors were collected from a woman aged 50 to 60 with active or convalescent COVID-19.

The chain employs TRBV7-9 and TRBJ1-1; D call uncertain. This CDR3 spans 17 amino acids. CDR1 is SEHNR, CDR2 FQNEAQ, per germline (reference sequence). V lost 0 bases and J 1 base, leaving 15 bases between the germline ends. CDR3 protein: CASSLALSAGGNTEAFF. The CDR3, as DNA: TGTGCCAGCAGCTTAGCTCTTTCTGCGGGCGGGAACACTGAAGCTTTCTTT. The whole variable domain, remainder taken from reference TRBV7-9 and TRBJ1-1, is DTGVSQNPRHKITKRGQNVTFRCDPISEHNRLYWYRQTLGQGPEFLTYFQNEAQLEKSRLLSDRFSAERPKGSFSTLEIQRTEQGDSAMYLCASSLALSAGGNTEAFFGQGTRLTVV.

The chain uses TRBV6-5 and TRBJ1-2; 7 positions match TRBD1. Trimming at V came to 5 bases and at J to 5 bases, leaving 5 bases not matched to a gene. Per germline, CDR1 MNHEY and CDR2 SVGAGI. The CDR3 extends over 13 amino acids. CDR3 region: CASSPTGRYGYTF. The CDR3 nucleotides read TGTGCCAGCAGTCCGACAGGGCGATATGGCTACACCTTC.

The V and J genes are TRBV28 and TRBJ2-3; TRBD2 matches at 7 bases. The CDR3 sequence is 14 residues long. In germline, CDR1 is MDHEN, CDR2 SYDVKM. The junction had 11 bases not matched to a gene; V was cut back by 6 bases and J by 8 bases. In DNA, the CDR3 is TGTGCCAGCAGGTTTAGCGGGTCCGGGAGTACGCAGTATTTT. This codes for CASRFSGSGSTQYF.

The chain couples TRBV27 to TRBJ2-1; 13 positions agree with TRBD2. V was clipped by 2 bases and J by 11 bases; unmatched bases: 9. Germline loops: CDR1 MNHEY, CDR2 SMNVEV (reference sequence). CDR3 length: 16 amino acids. CDR3 region: CASSLATSGGDVKQFF. The CDR3 bases are TGTGCCAGCAGTTTAGCTACTAGCGGGGGGGATGTTAAGCAGTTCTTC.

This clone has a handful of counts. The chain links TRBV2 to TRBJ1-2; 9 nucleotides match TRBD1. Germline V gene data show CDR1 as SNHLY and CDR2 as FYNNEI. The CDR3 has 15 residues. The J segment lost 2 bases and the V segment lost 5 bases, leaving 6 bases of the junction unmatched. The CDR3 DNA sequence: TGTGCCAGCAGTATCCGACAGGGGGGAAACTATGGCTACACCTTC. This sequence encodes CASSIRQGGNYGYTF.

The V and J genes are TRBV7-2 and TRBJ1-1, with TRBD1 matching 8 bases. V trimming: 6 bases; J trimming: 1 base; junction bases outside the gene matches: 7. CDR1 is SGHTA, CDR2 FQGNSA, per germline. This CDR3 is 15 amino acids long. The chain's CDR3 is CASRRPGQANTEAFF. CDR3 DNA sequence: TGTGCCAGCAGGCGACCGGGACAGGCGAACACTGAAGCTTTCTTT.

The chain uses TRBV7-6 and TRBJ1-6; 8 bases are a match to TRBD1. The CDR3 totals 15 residues. V lost 1 base, J lost 10 bases, and 6 bases stayed unmatched. Germline V CDR1 and CDR2: SGHVS, FNYEAQ. DNA for the CDR3: TGTGCCAGCAGCTTAGGTAGACAGGGGTCCTCACCCCTCCACTTT. Encoded protein: CASSLGRQGSSPLHF.

This clone showed up many times. At the DNA level, this CDR3 is encoded by other sequences in the same sample as well. The chain carries TRBV5-1 and TRBJ1-6; 9 positions match TRBD1. From germline, CDR1 is SGHRS and CDR2 YFSETQ. This CDR3 is built from 15 residues. V dropped 1 base and J dropped 10; count of bases not matched to a gene: 6. In DNA form, the CDR3 reads TGCGCCAGCAGCTTGAAGGGACAGGGTGGCTCACCCCTCCACTTT. This sequence encodes CASSLKGQGGSPLHF.